These T cell receptor beta chains were read from a single sample in a study of T cell repertoires in cytomegalovirus infection. Each CDR3 protein is one row after TCRdb ran MiXCR on the reads. Of about 210,000 distinct CDR3 sequences detected, 6% to 8% appear once; the ten largest clones hold less than 7.5%. What was sequenced was PBMCs. The source of these receptors is a human donor in good health (CMV status not recorded). Some clones in this sample may be carry-over from other donors' samples. The CDR3 runs from the conserved cysteine through the conserved F or W. D genes are given only for firm matches. Clone size appears in some rows only: once, few, many, or a class for an expanded clone.

clone size: -; V gene: TRBV20-1; J gene: TRBJ2-3; D gene: TRBD2; CDR3 protein: CSARSPTSGGTDTQYF; CDR3 DNA: TGCAGTGCTAGATCGCCGACTAGCGGGGGTACAGATACGCAGTATTTT
clone size: many; V gene: TRBV11-2; J gene: TRBJ1-1; D gene: -; CDR3 protein: CASSPGRSAFF; CDR3 DNA: TGTGCCAGCAGCCCTGGAAGATCGGCTTTCTTT
clone size: few; V gene: TRBV20-1; J gene: TRBJ2-7; D gene: -; CDR3 protein: CSARFMVSYEQYF; CDR3 DNA: TGCAGTGCTAGATTTATGGTCTCCTACGAGCAGTACTTC
clone size: few; V gene: TRBV7-9; J gene: TRBJ2-5; D gene: -; CDR3 protein: CASSPPAGETQYF; CDR3 DNA: TGTGCCAGCAGCCCGCCGGCGGGAGAGACCCAGTACTTC
clone size: few; V gene: TRBV20-1; J gene: TRBJ2-3; D gene: -; CDR3 protein: CSASDVGRGRTDTQYF; CDR3 DNA: TGCAGTGCTAGCGACGTAGGGCGGGGCCGCACAGATACGCAGTATTTT
clone size: many; V gene: TRBV7-8; J gene: TRBJ1-4; D gene: -; CDR3 protein: CASSLAPHGNEKLFF; CDR3 DNA: TGTGCCAGCAGCTTAGCACCTCATGGAAATGAAAAACTGTTTTTT
clone size: many; V gene: TRBV6-2/TRBV6-3; J gene: TRBJ2-7; D gene: -; CDR3 protein: CASTIDGTRAEQYF; CDR3 DNA: TGTGCCAGCACTATAGACGGCACACGTGCCGAGCAGTACTTC
clone size: many; V gene: TRBV7-9; J gene: TRBJ2-1; D gene: TRBD2; CDR3 protein: CASIHPGTTSVDEQFF; CDR3 DNA: TGTGCCAGCATCCATCCCGGGACTACGTCTGTCGATGAGCAGTTCTTC
clone size: many; V gene: TRBV7-8; J gene: TRBJ1-5; D gene: -; CDR3 protein: CASSLAGGYRGQPQHF; CDR3 DNA: TGTGCCAGCAGCTTAGCCGGAGGCTACCGGGGGCAGCCCCAGCATTTT
clone size: many; V gene: TRBV28; J gene: TRBJ1-6; D gene: TRBD1; CDR3 protein: CASSFWTDRVDSPLHF; CDR3 DNA: TGTGCCAGCAGTTTCTGGACCGACAGGGTGGATTCACCCCTCCACTTT
clone size: -; V gene: TRBV6-1; J gene: TRBJ1-6; D gene: -; CDR3 protein: CAVNTGRSPLHF; CDR3 DNA: TGTGCCGTAAACACGGGGCGTTCACCCCTCCACTTT